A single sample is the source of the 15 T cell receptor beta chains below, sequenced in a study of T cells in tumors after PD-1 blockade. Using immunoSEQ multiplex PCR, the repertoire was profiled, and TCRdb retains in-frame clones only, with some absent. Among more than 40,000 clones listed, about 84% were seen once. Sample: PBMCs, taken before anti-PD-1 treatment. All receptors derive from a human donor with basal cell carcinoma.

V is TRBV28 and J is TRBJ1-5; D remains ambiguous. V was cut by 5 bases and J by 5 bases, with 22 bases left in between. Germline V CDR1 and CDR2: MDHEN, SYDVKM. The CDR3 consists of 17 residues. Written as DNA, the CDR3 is TGTGCCAGCAGTCCCCTGGGCCCCCCGGGAGGGTATCAGCCCCAGCATTTT. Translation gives CASSPLGPPGGYQPQHF. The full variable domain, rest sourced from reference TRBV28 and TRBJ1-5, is DVKVTQSSRYLVKRTGEKVFLECVQDMDHENMFWYRQDPGLGLRLIYFSYDVKMKEKGDIPEGYSVSREKKERFSLILESASTNQTSMYLCASSPLGPPGGYQPQHFGDGTRLSIL.

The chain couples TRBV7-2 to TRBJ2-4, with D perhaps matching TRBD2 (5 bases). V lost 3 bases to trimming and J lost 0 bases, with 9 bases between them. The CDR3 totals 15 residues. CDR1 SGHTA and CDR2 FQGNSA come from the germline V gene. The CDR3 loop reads CASSLGDLAKNIQYF. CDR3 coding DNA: TGTGCCAGCAGCTTGGGAGATTTAGCCAAAAACATTCAGTACTTC.

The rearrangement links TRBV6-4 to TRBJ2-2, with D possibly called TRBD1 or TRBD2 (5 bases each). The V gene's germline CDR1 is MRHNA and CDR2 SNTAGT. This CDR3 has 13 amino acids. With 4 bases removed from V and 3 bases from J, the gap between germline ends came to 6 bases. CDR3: CASSVGDTGELFF. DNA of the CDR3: TGTGCCAGCAGTGTGGGGGACACCGGGGAGCTGTTTTTT.

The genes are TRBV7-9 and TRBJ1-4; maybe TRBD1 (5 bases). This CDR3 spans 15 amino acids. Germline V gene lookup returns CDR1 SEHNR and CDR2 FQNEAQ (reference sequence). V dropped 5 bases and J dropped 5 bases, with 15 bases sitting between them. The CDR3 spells CASSLGSGPNEKLFF. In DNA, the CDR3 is TGTGCCAGCAGCCTGGGGTCGGGGCCGAATGAAAAACTGTTTTTT.

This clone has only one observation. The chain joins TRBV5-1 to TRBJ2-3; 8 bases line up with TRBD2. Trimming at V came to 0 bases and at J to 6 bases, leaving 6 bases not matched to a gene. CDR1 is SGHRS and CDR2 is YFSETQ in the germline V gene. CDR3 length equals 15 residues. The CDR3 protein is CASSLVAGGWDTQYF. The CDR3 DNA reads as TGCGCCAGCAGCTTGGTTGCGGGGGGATGGGATACGCAGTATTTT. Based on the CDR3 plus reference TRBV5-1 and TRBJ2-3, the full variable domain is KAGVTQTPRYLIKTRGQQVTLSCSPISGHRSVSWYQQTPGQGLQFLFEYFSETQRNKGNFPGRFSGRQFSNSRSEMNVSTLELGDSALYLCASSLVAGGWDTQYFGPGTRLTVL.

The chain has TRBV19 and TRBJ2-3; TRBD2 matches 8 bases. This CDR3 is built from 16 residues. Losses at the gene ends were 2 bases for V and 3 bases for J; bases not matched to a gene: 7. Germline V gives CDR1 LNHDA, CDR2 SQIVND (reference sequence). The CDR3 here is CASSISGGVGTDTQYF. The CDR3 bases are TGTGCCAGTAGTATATCCGGGGGGGTTGGGACAGATACGCAGTATTTT. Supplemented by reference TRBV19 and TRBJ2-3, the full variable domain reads DGGITQSPKYLFRKEGQNVTLSCEQNLNHDAMYWYRQDPGQGLRLIYYSQIVNDFQKGDIAEGYSVSREKKESFPLTVTSAQKNPTAFYLCASSISGGVGTDTQYFGPGTRLTVL.

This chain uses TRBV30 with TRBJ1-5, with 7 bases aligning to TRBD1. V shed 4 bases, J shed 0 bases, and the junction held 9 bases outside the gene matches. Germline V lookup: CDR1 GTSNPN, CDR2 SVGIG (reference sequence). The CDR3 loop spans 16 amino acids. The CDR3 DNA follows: TGTGCCTGGATCTGGGACAGTCCCTTTAGCAATCAGCCCCAGCATTTT. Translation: CAWIWDSPFSNQPQHF. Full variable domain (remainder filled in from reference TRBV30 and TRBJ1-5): SQTIHQWPATLVQPVGSPLSLECTVEGTSNPNLYWYRQAAGRGLQLLFYSVGIGQISSEVPQNLSASRPQDRQFILSSKKLLLSDSGFYLCAWIWDSPFSNQPQHFGDGTRLSIL.

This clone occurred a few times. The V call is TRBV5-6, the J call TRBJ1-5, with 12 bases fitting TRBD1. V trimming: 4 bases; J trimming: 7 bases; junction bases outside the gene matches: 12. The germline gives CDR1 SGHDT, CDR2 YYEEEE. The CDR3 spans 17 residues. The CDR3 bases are TGTGCCAGCAGCGAAGCGGCGGGACAGGGGGCTTTGCAGCCCCAGCATTTT. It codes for CASSEAAGQGALQPQHF.

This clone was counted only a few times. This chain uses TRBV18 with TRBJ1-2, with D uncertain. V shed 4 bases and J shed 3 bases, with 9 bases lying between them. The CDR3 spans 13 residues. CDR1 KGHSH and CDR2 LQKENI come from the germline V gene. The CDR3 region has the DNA TGTGCCAGCTCACTCGGACCGGACTATGGCTACACCTTC. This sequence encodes CASSLGPDYGYTF.

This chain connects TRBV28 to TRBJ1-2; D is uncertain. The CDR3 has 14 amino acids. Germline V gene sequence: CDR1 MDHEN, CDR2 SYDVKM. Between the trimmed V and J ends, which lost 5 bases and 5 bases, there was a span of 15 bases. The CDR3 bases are TGTGCCAGCAGTGTTCCGGGATCCATTTATGGCTACACCTTC. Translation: CASSVPGSIYGYTF.

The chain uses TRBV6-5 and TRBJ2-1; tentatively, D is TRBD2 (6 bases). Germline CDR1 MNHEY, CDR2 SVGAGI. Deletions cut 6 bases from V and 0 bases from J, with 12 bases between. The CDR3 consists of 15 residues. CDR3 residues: CASSKDGSSYNEQFF. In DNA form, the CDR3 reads TGTGCCAGCAGCAAAGACGGGAGCTCCTACAATGAGCAGTTCTTC.

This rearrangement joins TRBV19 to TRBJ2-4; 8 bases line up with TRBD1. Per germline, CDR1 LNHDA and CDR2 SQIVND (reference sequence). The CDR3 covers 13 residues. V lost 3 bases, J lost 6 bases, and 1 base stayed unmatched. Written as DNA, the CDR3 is TGTGCCAGTAGTATTGACAGGGGAAACATTCAGTACTTC. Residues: CASSIDRGNIQYF.

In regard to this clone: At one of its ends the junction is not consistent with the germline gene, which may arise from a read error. The CDR3 nucleotides are TGTGCCAGCAGCCAAACGACTAGCGTCGAACACCGGGGAGCTGTTTTT. Its translation: CASSQTTSVEHRGAVF. This chain links TRBV3-1 (or the pseudogene TRBV3-2) with TRBJ2-2; TRBD2 matches at 8 bases. Germline values: CDR1 LGHDT, CDR2 YNNKEL (reference sequence). The CDR3 is 16 residues long.

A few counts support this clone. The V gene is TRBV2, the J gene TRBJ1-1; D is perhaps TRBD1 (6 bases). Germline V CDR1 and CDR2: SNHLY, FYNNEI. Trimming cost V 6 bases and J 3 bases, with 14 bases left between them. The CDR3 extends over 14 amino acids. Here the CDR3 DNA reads TGTGCCAGCAGGTACAGGGTGGGCTACACTGAAGCTTTCTTT. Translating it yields CASRYRVGYTEAFF.

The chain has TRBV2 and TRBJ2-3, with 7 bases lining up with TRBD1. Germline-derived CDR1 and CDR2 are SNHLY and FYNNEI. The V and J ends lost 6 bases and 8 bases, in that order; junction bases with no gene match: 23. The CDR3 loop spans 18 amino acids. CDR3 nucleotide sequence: TGTGCCAGCAGGCGACAGGGAGAGGGGGTTGCAGCACAGGGTACGCAGTATTTT. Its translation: CASRRQGEGVAAQGTQYF.